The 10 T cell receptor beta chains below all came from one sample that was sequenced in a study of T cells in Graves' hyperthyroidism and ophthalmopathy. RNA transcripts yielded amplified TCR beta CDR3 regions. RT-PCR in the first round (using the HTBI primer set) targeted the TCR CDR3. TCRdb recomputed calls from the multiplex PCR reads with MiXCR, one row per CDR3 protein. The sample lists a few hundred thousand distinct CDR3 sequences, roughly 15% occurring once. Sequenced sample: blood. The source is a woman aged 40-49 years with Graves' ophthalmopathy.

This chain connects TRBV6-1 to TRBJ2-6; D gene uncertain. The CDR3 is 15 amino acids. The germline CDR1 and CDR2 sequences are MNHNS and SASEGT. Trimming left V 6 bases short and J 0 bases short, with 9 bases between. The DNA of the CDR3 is TGTGCCAGCAGCCCCCCTAGCTCTGGGGCCAACGTCCTGACTTTC. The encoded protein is CASSPPSSGANVLTF.

The CDR3 region has the DNA TGTGCCAGCAGCGGATCTATTGGCAATCAGCCCCAGCATTTT. Its protein product is CASSGSIGNQPQHF. This chain connects TRBV5-8 to TRBJ1-5; D unclear. This CDR3 region has 14 residues. Trimming removed 4 bases at V and 2 bases at J, with 10 bases between. Germline V gene lookup returns CDR1 SGHTS and CDR2 YDEGEE.

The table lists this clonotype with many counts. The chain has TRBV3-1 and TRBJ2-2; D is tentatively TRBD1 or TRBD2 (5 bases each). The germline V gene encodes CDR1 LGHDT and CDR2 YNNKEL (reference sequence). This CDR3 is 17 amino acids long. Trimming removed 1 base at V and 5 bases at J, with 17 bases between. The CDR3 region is CASSQAGPGQRTGELFF. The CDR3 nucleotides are TGTGCCAGCAGCCAAGCGGGACCCGGACAAAGGACCGGGGAGCTGTTTTTT.

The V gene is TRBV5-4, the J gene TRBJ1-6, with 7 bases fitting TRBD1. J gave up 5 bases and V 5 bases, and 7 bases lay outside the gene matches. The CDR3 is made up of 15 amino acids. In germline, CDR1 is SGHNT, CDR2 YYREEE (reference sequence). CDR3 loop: CASREGQRNNSPLHF. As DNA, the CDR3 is TGTGCCAGCAGAGAGGGACAGAGAAATAATTCACCCCTCCACTTT. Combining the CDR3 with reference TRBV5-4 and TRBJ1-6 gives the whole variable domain ETGVTQSPTHLIKTRGQQVTLRCSSQSGHNTVSWYQQALGQGPQFIFQYYREEENGRGNFPPRFSGLQFPNYSSELNVNALELDDSALYLCASREGQRNNSPLHFGNGTRLTVT.

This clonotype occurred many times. The CDR3 region is CASSPYMDRGYGETQYF. CDR3 DNA sequence: TGTGCCAGCAGCCCCTACATGGACAGGGGCTACGGGGAGACCCAGTACTTC. The chain uses TRBV11-2 and TRBJ2-5; TRBD1 agrees at 9 bases. This CDR3 has 17 amino acids. Germline-derived CDR1 and CDR2 are SGHAT and FQNNGV. Unmatched junction bases numbered 15, after V lost 5 bases and J lost 5 bases.

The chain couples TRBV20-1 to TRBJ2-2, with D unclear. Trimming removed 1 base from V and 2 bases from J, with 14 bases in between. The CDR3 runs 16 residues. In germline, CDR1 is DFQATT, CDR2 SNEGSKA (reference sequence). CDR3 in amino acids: CSARVPLGSNTGELFF. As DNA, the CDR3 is TGCAGTGCTAGAGTCCCCCTGGGGTCTAACACCGGGGAGCTGTTTTTT.

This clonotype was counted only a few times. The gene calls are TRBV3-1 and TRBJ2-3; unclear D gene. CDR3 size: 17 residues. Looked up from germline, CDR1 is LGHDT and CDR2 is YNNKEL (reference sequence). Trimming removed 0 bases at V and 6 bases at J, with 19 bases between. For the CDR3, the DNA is TGTGCCAGCAGCCAAGATGGGATAGCCCGAAGTGATGATACGCAGTATTTT. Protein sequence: CASSQDGIARSDDTQYF.

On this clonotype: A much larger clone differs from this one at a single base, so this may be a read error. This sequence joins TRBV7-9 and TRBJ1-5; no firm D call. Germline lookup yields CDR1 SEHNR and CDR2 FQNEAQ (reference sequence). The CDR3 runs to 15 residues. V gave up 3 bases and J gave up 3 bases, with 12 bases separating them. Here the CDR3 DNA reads TGTGCCAGCAGCTTCGACACATGGGCCAATCAGCCCCAGCATTTT. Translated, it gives CASSFDTWANQPQHF.

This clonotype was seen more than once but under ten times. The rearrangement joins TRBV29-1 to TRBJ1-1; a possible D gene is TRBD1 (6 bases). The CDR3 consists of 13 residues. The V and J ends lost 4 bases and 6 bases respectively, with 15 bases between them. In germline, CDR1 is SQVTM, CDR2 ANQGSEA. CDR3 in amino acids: CSVARQGYSEAFF. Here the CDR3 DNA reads TGCAGCGTTGCAAGGCAGGGGTATTCTGAAGCTTTCTTT.

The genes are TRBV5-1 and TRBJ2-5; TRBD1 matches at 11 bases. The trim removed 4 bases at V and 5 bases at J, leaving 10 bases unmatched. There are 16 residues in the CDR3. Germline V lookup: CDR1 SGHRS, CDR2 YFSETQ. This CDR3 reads CASSSTGTGGPETQYF. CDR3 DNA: TGCGCCAGCAGCAGCACCGGGACAGGGGGGCCTGAGACCCAGTACTTC. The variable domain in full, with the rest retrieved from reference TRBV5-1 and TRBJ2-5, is KAGVTQTPRYLIKTRGQQVTLSCSPISGHRSVSWYQQTPGQGLQFLFEYFSETQRNKGNFPGRFSGRQFSNSRSEMNVSTLELGDSALYLCASSSTGTGGPETQYFGPGTRLLVL.